The T cell receptor beta chain described here comes from a study of early T cells in non-severe SARS-CoV-2 infection. Overall study context: Chains were unpaired, as sequencing was done on bulk RNA from unsorted whole blood.

Per germline, CDR1 MDHEN and CDR2 SYDVKM. This CDR3 has 14 amino acids. The V and J ends lost 6 bases and 7 bases respectively, with 16 bases between them. In the library, individual cDNA molecules carried attached unique molecular identifiers. TCRdb re-called the 5' RACE reads through MiXCR, storing one row per CDR3 protein. The sample records around 98,000 distinct CDR3 sequences, around 10% being singletons. This clonotype has at least ten counts. What it binds is not known. The study's findings and limits: VDJdb matches were skewed toward anti-spike CD8 T cell responses.

The V and J genes are TRBV28 and TRBJ2-1; D possibly matches TRBD1 or TRBD2 (7 bases each). This TCR was recovered from an adult who was a healthcare worker with PCR-confirmed SARS-CoV-2 infection or an uninfected control (not recorded which). Sequencing used whole blood. The CDR3 DNA is TGTGCCAGCAGCTTTCGACAGGGAGGGAATGAGCAGTTCTTC. Protein product: CASSFRQGGNEQFF.